This paragraph reports one T cell receptor (beta chain). The clone's antigen remains unknown. No base quality values were provided; no much bigger clone lies one nucleotide off. This entry belongs to a study of cytomegalovirus exposure and HLA in healthy donors (dated by TCRdb to 2016 to 2017). For context, the study as a whole: According to an earlier analysis of a few hundred of the donors, some 170 million T cells yielded over 90 million unique TCR beta sequences and about 280 Gb of sequence data. About 320 gigabases of sequencing data and 70 million to 100 million unique TCR sequences were included in an early release covering over 600 HLA-typed donors. Of the 398 genotyped donors, 81% were placed in the genetic ancestry cluster associated with self-reported Caucasian donors. The aim of the study was to test whether cataloging public T cell receptors could identify signatures of past pathogen exposure. The study profiled the T cell repertoires of hundreds of subjects by immunosequencing and related them to cytomegalovirus serostatus. Along with the roughly 700-subject first cohort, a separate validation cohort of over a hundred different subjects was used. To predict cytomegalovirus infection status, the study brought together high-throughput TCR immunosequencing, statistical association of individual TCRs with disease status, and machine learning. To study patterns of TCR occurrence, a later analysis re-analyzed previously published TCR beta repertoires from more than 550 donors and added high-resolution HLA genotyping. Rather than using new phenotypic data, the later analysis identified candidate immune exposures from TCR beta sequences and from how often those sequences occurred across donors. In an earlier analysis of a few hundred of the donors, high-throughput TCR beta sequencing was used to judge whether each TCR beta V gene segment behaved as functional or pseudogenic. Donor age, sex, ethnicity and CMV serostatus were collected together with the repertoire data. Genome-wide SNP genotypes for about 65% of the 666 donors were used in a later genetic analysis, which treated that subset as a discovery cohort. Every discovery cohort repertoire had been produced on one sequencing platform. Both class I and class II loci were covered by HLA typing, at four-digit resolution. Typing coverage differed by locus: A, B, C, DRB1 and DQB1 were typed in roughly 620-630 donors, DQA1 in approximately 520, DPA1 in some 570, and DPB1 in around 440. Roughly 5 DR-DQ haplotypes were treated as single units for association and clustering because of strong linkage in the cohort. Among about 400 genotyped donors of the cohort, an average of roughly 230,000 unique TCR beta nucleotide sequences was sequenced per donor, of which about 19% were non-productive.

The protocol used for the library was the immunoSEQ multiplex PCR assay. For the multiplex PCR, a mixture combining 60 forward primers for TCR Vbeta segments and 13 reverse primers for TCR Jbeta segments was used. A multiplex PCR assay on genomic DNA amplified the CDR3 region of rearranged TCR beta genes. Amplified TCR beta libraries were sequenced as 87-base-pair reads on the Illumina HiSeq System. The authors processed their data as follows. A later analysis tallied roughly 76 million unique TCR beta chains across the 640 or so repertoires, and about 12 million of those chains were shared by two or more donors. A nearest-neighbor algorithm error-corrected the raw reads and collapsed the reads into unique sequences, merging closely related sequences to remove PCR and sequencing errors. V, D and J gene segments were assigned by aligning CDR3 sequences to IMGT reference sequences. For a sequence to be retained, a match of at least six nucleotides was required to both a V gene segment and a J gene segment. A rearrangement counted as productive if the CDR3 had no stop codons and remained in frame with V and J, and every other rearrangement counted as non-productive. CDR3 was defined according to IMGT convention as the region running from the second conserved V-encoded cysteine to the conserved J-encoded phenylalanine. The earlier analysis of about 610 of the donors excluded sequences that lacked an unambiguous match to a single V gene segment. In an earlier analysis of approximately 560 of the donors, a V segment was called functional when productive rearrangements were above 56.7%, and segregating when the standard deviation between donors exceeded 5%. A statistical classification framework was built for diagnosing cytomegalovirus status from the catalog of TCR beta chain sequences. In a later analysis, TCR nucleotide sequences were compared against IMGT/GENE-DB human TR gene sequences so that V and J genes could be assigned. A later analysis assigned CDR3 sequences and most-parsimonious VDJ recombination scenarios with the TCRdist pipeline. A later analysis defined each TCR beta chain by its CDR3 amino acid sequence plus V-gene family, and excluded reads lacking a unique V-gene family. To address suspected cross-contamination and a sequencing artifact, a later analysis removed 592 highly shared, low-generation-probability nucleotide sequences. For each public chain, a later analysis derived a clonal expansion index from normalized ranks of inferred template counts within each repertoire. A later analysis computed generation probabilities with a VDJ recombination model fitted to out-of-frame rearrangements, and checked the results against IGoR. A later analysis scored TCR-TCR, TCR-HLA and TCR-CMV co-occurrence with hypergeometric tests, applying a repertoire-size bias correction to TCR pairs. In a later analysis, false discovery rates were estimated by permuting HLA or CMV assignments 20 times. In a later analysis, co-occurring TCRs were grouped using DBSCAN, with TCRdist sequence similarity added in when clustering inside HLA-allele-positive subsets. Repertoires with fewer than 30,000 or more than 120,000 public chains, plus five repertoires with anomalous nucleotide sharing, were excluded from co-occurrence clustering. TCRdb provides this immuneACCESS table in a form limited to in-frame rearrangements. Some clones are lacking; in checked studies, under half of them reflect an unresolved V gene, and why the rest are absent is not known. D and trimming were read from the DNA, whereas the V and J calls and clone size are those reported in that table. The sample includes tens of thousands of clones, with about 73% observed a single time. 4% to 4.5% of the sample lies in the top ten.

The cohort was made up of approximately 700 healthy bone marrow donors. All cohort members were sampled while nominally healthy, although unrecorded immune exposures were likely present. The donor was CMV seronegative and was included in the group of 352 seronegative cohort members. Each donor provided a peripheral blood sample, and peripheral blood mononuclear cells were used for TCR beta sequencing. Genomic DNA extraction from the blood cell samples was performed with the Qiagen DNeasy Blood Extraction Kit. What the research found in general, with its limitations: In a later genetic analysis, fewer N-insertions in productive TCRs were reported among donors in an Asian-associated ancestry cluster than the approximately 670-donor mean. According to a later analysis, most CMV-associated TCR beta chains appeared to be HLA-restricted, and the HLA associations seemed to be driven largely by CMV exposure. A total of around 150 TCR beta chains were listed by the study as associated with cytomegalovirus. A later analysis reported that several top co-occurrence clusters appeared linked to parvovirus B19, influenza, CMV and Epstein-Barr virus. While some public TCRs were present in many individuals, most TCR sequences turned up only very rarely across donors. A further reported finding was that TCR beta sequences accurately predicted the HLA-A and HLA-B alleles for most subjects in the first cohort. A few of the identified cytomegalovirus-associated TCR beta chains were confirmed in vitro to be specific for cytomegalovirus antigens. Sequencing depth was assumed to be roughly uniform across donors in the presence/absence analyses, though that assumption may not hold. Linkage disequilibrium might explain the correlated functional status among segregating V segments, but an unknown experimental factor could not be excluded. A later analysis found that TCR association rates varied across HLA loci, with DRB1 alleles showing the most associated TCRs and HLA-C alleles the fewest. Cytomegalovirus status was reported to be diagnosed by the classifier with high specificity and sensitivity in both the original and validation cohorts. Because counts were too low, seventeen rarely observed V segments, including chromosome 9 orphons, were left out of the earlier analysis of 587 of the donors. The sequencing pipeline was judged likely to have produced a cluster of highly shared sequence variants as a technical artifact. The cohort was sequenced for TCR beta chains only, and without alpha or paired-chain data the features that could be detected were limited. It was suggested by the authors that the approach could potentially be generalized to other disease states and immunological phenotypes. Compared with equally common non-associated chains, HLA-associated TCR beta chains in a later analysis were more clonally expanded and had lower generation probabilities. When HLA alleles, especially DR and DQ, strongly co-occurred, TCR associations were difficult to assign to individual alleles. Because HLA typing was missing for some donors at each locus, association tests included only the typed subset. The 87-base-pair reads could not distinguish some IMGT-functional V segments, including TRBV6-2 and TRBV6-3, so those segments were excluded. Immune exposure information for the cohort was limited to CMV serostatus. Specific HLA alleles were associated with 15,000 to 20,000 TCR beta sequences at a false discovery rate of 0.05 in a later analysis. An earlier analysis of several hundred of the donors showed that most TCR beta V segments appeared in productive rearrangements either about 87% or about 30% of the time, which broadly matched IMGT annotations. An association between a missense DCLRE1C variant and V-gene and J-gene trimming of TCR beta chains was found in a later genetic analysis and replicated in an independent cohort.

Trimmed from V: 3 bases; trimmed from J: 4 bases; junction bases lacking a gene match: 11. Reading the germline V gene (reference sequence) gives CDR1 SEHNR and CDR2 FQNEAQ. The CDR3 has 16 amino acids, counting the end cysteine and phenylalanine. This entry keeps only the CDR3 DNA: 48 bases, framed from base 1. Input material: PBMCs. The chain links TRBV7-9 with TRBJ2-5; TRBD2 matches 7 bases in the middle. The receptor was isolated from a man in his forties in good health and CMV-seronegative. Here the CDR3 is given as CASSFLLAGARETQYF. The DNA sequence is given as TGTGCCAGCAGCTTCTTGCTTGCGGGAGCCCGAGAGACCCAGTACTTC.